Listed here are 30 T cell receptor beta chains from one sample, sequenced in a study of blood T cell repertoires in COVID-19. Generated by immunoSEQ multiplex PCR, the TCRdb table keeps only in-frame clones and is missing some. The table lists fewer than 250,000 clones, approximately 81% of them singletons. The material sequenced was peripheral blood. All receptors derive from a human donor in a cohort sampled during active COVID-19.

In this sample, this clone turned up a few times. The chain couples TRBV20-1 to TRBJ1-2; D is undetermined. This CDR3 contains 15 residues. Looked up from germline, CDR1 is DFQATT and CDR2 is SNEGSKA (reference sequence). V lost 3 bases, J lost 0 bases, and 14 bases lay in between. The CDR3 protein is CSASARSTSNYGYTF. DNA of the CDR3: TGCAGTGCTAGTGCCCGGTCCACTTCTAACTATGGCTACACCTTC.

The chain uses TRBV6-6 and TRBJ2-7; TRBD1 might be the D (6 bases). Germline V CDR1 and CDR2: MNHNY, SVGAGI (reference sequence). CDR3 size: 12 residues. The V end lost 10 bases, the J end lost 2 bases, and 12 bases lay between the germline ends. CDR3 protein: CATQAGAYEQYF. As DNA, the CDR3 is TGTGCCACACAAGCAGGGGCCTACGAGCAGTACTTC.

The chain uses TRBV29-1 and TRBJ1-1, with D hard to call. Trimming pared 3 bases from V and 1 base from J, leaving 12 bases between. The CDR3 runs 14 residues. CDR1 and CDR2 (germline): SQVTM, ANQGSEA. The CDR3: CSVEFGHGNTEAFF. For the CDR3, the DNA is TGCAGCGTTGAGTTTGGCCATGGGAACACTGAAGCTTTCTTT.

The chain uses TRBV6-1 and TRBJ1-4; D ambiguous. Trimming took 1 base from V and 4 from J, leaving 7 bases between them. The CDR3 runs 14 residues. In germline, CDR1 is MNHNS, CDR2 SASEGT. This chain's CDR3 is CASSEGGYNEKLFF. The CDR3 DNA is TGTGCCAGCAGTGAAGGAGGATATAATGAAAAACTGTTTTTT.

The sample holds one count of this clone. CDR3 in DNA: TGTGCCAGCAGCGTAGCTCAGGGGGCATGGGGGACTGAAGCTTTCTTT. It is translated as CASSVAQGAWGTEAFF. This chain links TRBV9 with TRBJ1-1; TRBD1 aligns across 8 bases. CDR3 size: 16 residues. V lost 0 bases to trimming and J lost 5 bases; unmatched junction nucleotides: 9. Germline V lookup: CDR1 SGDLS, CDR2 YYNGEE.

The chain links TRBV5-8 to TRBJ2-5, with D uncertain. Germline V lookup: CDR1 SGHTS, CDR2 YDEGEE. Trimming left V 0 bases short and J 2 bases short, with 5 bases between. This CDR3 is built from 13 residues. CDR3 sequence (DNA): TGTGCCAGCAGCTTGGCACAGCAAGAGACCCAGTACTTC. Translated, it gives CASSLAQQETQYF.

The chain has TRBV7-9 and TRBJ2-7; weak D call: TRBD2 (5 bases). V was trimmed by 2 bases and J by 1 base, leaving 9 bases between them. Germline V lookup: CDR1 SEHNR, CDR2 FQNEAQ (reference sequence). CDR3 size: 14 residues. CDR3 residues: CASSLNGVSYEQYF. The CDR3 DNA reads as TGTGCCAGCAGCTTAAACGGGGTATCCTACGAGCAGTACTTC. Drawing the rest from reference TRBV7-9 and TRBJ2-7, the complete variable domain is DTGVSQNPRHKITKRGQNVTFRCDPISEHNRLYWYRQTLGQGPEFLTYFQNEAQLEKSRLLSDRFSAERPKGSFSTLEIQRTEQGDSAMYLCASSLNGVSYEQYFGPGTRLTVT.

The V and J genes are TRBV19 and TRBJ1-1; 8 bases agree with TRBD1. J lost 5 bases, V lost 5 bases, and 7 bases had no gene match. This CDR3 has 14 amino acids. CDR1 and CDR2 from the germline V gene are LNHDA and SQIVND (reference sequence). This CDR3 is CASSVTGGWTEAFF. Here the CDR3 DNA reads TGTGCCAGTAGTGTCACAGGGGGGTGGACTGAAGCTTTCTTT.

This chain uses TRBV18 with TRBJ2-7; 9 bases map to TRBD1. The CDR3 has 14 amino acids. Germline CDR1 KGHSH, CDR2 LQKENI. J gave up 3 bases and V 1 base, and 1 base lay outside the gene matches. This CDR3 reads CASSPRTGDYEQYF. The CDR3 DNA follows: TGTGCCAGCTCACCACGGACAGGGGACTACGAGCAGTACTTC.

The rearrangement links TRBV18 to TRBJ2-5; 11 nucleotides match TRBD2. CDR1 is KGHSH, CDR2 LQKENI, per germline. The CDR3 sequence is 16 residues long. The J segment lost 2 bases and the V segment lost 6 bases, leaving 8 bases of the junction unmatched. CDR3 bases: TGTGCCAGCTCCCCGACTAGACTAGCGGGGCAAGAGACCCAGTACTTC. Translation: CASSPTRLAGQETQYF.

This rearrangement joins TRBV7-9 to TRBJ2-3; D possibly corresponds to TRBD1 (5 bases). There are 16 residues in the CDR3. Looked up from germline, CDR1 is SEHNR and CDR2 is FQNEAQ (reference sequence). The V end was cut by 4 bases, the J end by 3 bases, with 17 bases between. Written as DNA, the CDR3 is TGTGCCAGCAGCTCGAAGAGCAGGGCGTTAACAGATACGCAGTATTTT. Translated, it gives CASSSKSRALTDTQYF.

This sequence joins TRBV11-3 and TRBJ2-5; unclear D gene. This CDR3 is built from 15 residues. Germline V CDR1 and CDR2: SGHNT, YENEEA. V lost 2 bases and J lost 1, with 11 bases in between. The CDR3 loop is CASSLLFSPQETQYF. CDR3 bases: TGTGCCAGCAGCTTACTTTTTTCCCCCCAAGAGACCCAGTACTTC.

In its sample, this clone was seen once. The chain employs TRBV20-1 and TRBJ2-1; the match to TRBD2 covers 8 bases. Germline trimming cut 3 bases from V and 1 base from J; bases unmatched to any gene: 11. The CDR3 sequence is 17 residues long. Germline V CDR1 and CDR2: DFQATT, SNEGSKA (reference sequence). CDR3 DNA sequence: TGCAGTGCTAGTGACGAGGCGGGGGGTGCTTCCTACAATGAGCAGTTCTTC. Translation gives CSASDEAGGASYNEQFF.

The gene calls are TRBV30 and TRBJ1-2; the match to TRBD1 covers 9 bases. This CDR3 region has 15 residues. CDR1 and CDR2 (germline): GTSNPN, SVGIG (reference sequence). V lost 4 bases, J lost 2 bases, and 8 bases stayed unmatched. CDR3 protein: CAWTRPGQGNYGYTF. The CDR3 nucleotides are TGTGCCTGGACCCGCCCGGGACAGGGAAACTATGGCTACACCTTC.

The chain couples TRBV2 to TRBJ2-7; 10 nucleotides align to TRBD1. V lost 4 bases and J lost 2; bases outside the gene matches: 5. The germline V gene encodes CDR1 SNHLY and CDR2 FYNNEI. This CDR3 spans 15 amino acids. The CDR3 nucleotides are TGTGCCAGCAGTGCCGAGGGACAGGGGACCTACGAGCAGTACTTC. Protein product: CASSAEGQGTYEQYF.

This chain links TRBV5-6 with TRBJ2-2, with D unresolved. The CDR3 contains 13 residues. The germline V gene has CDR1 SGHDT and CDR2 YYEEEE. V shed 2 bases and J shed 7 bases, with 9 bases lying between them. CDR3 region: CASSFFQIGELFF. The CDR3 coding sequence is TGTGCCAGCAGCTTTTTTCAGATCGGGGAGCTGTTTTTT.

This clone came up once. The CDR3 sequence: CASSFSGSSTDTQYF. The CDR3 nucleotides are TGTGCCAGCAGCTTTTCCGGGTCGAGCACAGATACGCAGTATTTT. This chain connects TRBV7-2 to TRBJ2-3, with D uncertain. The V end was cut by 3 bases, the J end by 0 bases, with 10 bases between. Germline values: CDR1 SGHTA, CDR2 FQGNSA. The CDR3 loop spans 15 amino acids.

The chain couples TRBV28 to TRBJ1-2; D unclear. V was cut by 7 bases and J by 7 bases, with 19 bases left in between. The CDR3 spans 14 residues. From germline, CDR1 is MDHEN and CDR2 SYDVKM. The CDR3 DNA reads TGTGCCAGCATAGACTCCGGGAAACTGGGTGGCTACACCTTC. This encodes CASIDSGKLGGYTF.

For this clone: The sample contains more than one DNA sequence encoding this CDR3. This sequence joins TRBV27 and TRBJ1-1; 8 positions match TRBD1. The CDR3 loop spans 14 amino acids. Per germline, CDR1 MNHEY and CDR2 SMNVEV (reference sequence). V lost 2 bases to trimming and J lost 1 base; unmatched junction nucleotides: 0. CDR3 DNA: TGTGCCAGCAGTTTACAGGGGGCGAACACTGAAGCTTTCTTT. Its protein product is CASSLQGANTEAFF.

The CDR3 reads CASSIRGNGYTF. The DNA for the CDR3 is TGTGCCAGTAGTATACGGGGTAATGGCTACACCTTC. The chain has TRBV19 and TRBJ1-2; D is uncertain. CDR3 size: 12 residues. The ends were cut back, 2 bases at V and 6 bases at J, with 7 bases in the middle. CDR1 is LNHDA and CDR2 is SQIVND in the germline V gene (reference sequence).

The genes are TRBV6-5 and TRBJ1-2; 7 bases agree with TRBD1. Germline assignment: CDR1 MNHEY and CDR2 SVGAGI. Trimming removed 0 bases from V and 6 bases from J; junction bases left unmatched: 1. The CDR3 totals 13 residues. The CDR3 sequence is CASSYSGQNGYTF. Written as DNA, the CDR3 is TGTGCCAGCAGTTACTCGGGACAGAATGGCTACACCTTC.

CDR3 protein: CATFPRGRERRGTDTQYF. The CDR3 bases are TGTGCCACCTTCCCTCGGGGGCGGGAGAGGAGGGGCACAGATACGCAGTATTTT. This chain links TRBV19 with TRBJ2-3; D might be TRBD2 (7 bases). V lost 10 bases to trimming and J lost 1 base, with 27 bases between them. This CDR3 is 18 amino acids long. Germline V gene data show CDR1 as LNHDA and CDR2 as SQIVND (reference sequence).

The genes are TRBV3-1 (or the pseudogene TRBV3-2) and TRBJ2-5; tentative D call: TRBD2 (6 bases). This CDR3 has 16 residues. The V gene lost 1 base and the J gene lost 1 base, with 13 bases spanning the gap. Per the germline V gene, CDR1 is LGHDT and CDR2 is YNNKEL (reference sequence). The CDR3 spells CASSQGGAGTQETQYF. CDR3 DNA: TGTGCCAGCAGCCAAGGAGGAGCGGGCACCCAAGAGACCCAGTACTTC.

In its sample, this clone was seen many times. This rearrangement joins TRBV28 to TRBJ2-5; D perhaps matches TRBD1 (6 bases). There are 14 residues in the CDR3. Germline V gene lookup returns CDR1 MDHEN and CDR2 SYDVKM. V shed 4 bases and J shed 1 base, with 10 bases lying between them. The CDR3 protein is CASSSGQFQETQYF. The CDR3 DNA reads TGTGCCAGCAGTTCTGGACAGTTCCAAGAGACCCAGTACTTC.

The chain combines TRBV28 with TRBJ1-5, with a possible D match to TRBD1 (6 bases). Germline V CDR1 and CDR2: MDHEN, SYDVKM. The CDR3 loop spans 15 amino acids. V was shortened by 5 bases and J by 5 bases, with 16 bases between the two germline ends. CDR3 loop: CASSVQGSVHQPQHF. The DNA of the CDR3 is TGTGCCAGCAGTGTACAGGGTTCGGTTCATCAGCCCCAGCATTTT.

The rearrangement uses TRBV6-5 and TRBJ1-3; 7 bases line up with TRBD1. This CDR3 has 14 amino acids. V shed 5 bases and J 2 bases; nucleotides not matched to a gene: 3. Germline-derived CDR1 and CDR2 are MNHEY and SVGAGI. For the CDR3, the DNA is TGTGCCAGCAGTCGAACAGGGGCTGGAAACACCATATATTTT. Encoded protein: CASSRTGAGNTIYF.

A single count supports this clone. V and J are TRBV12-3 or TRBV12-4 and TRBJ2-3; tentatively, D is TRBD1 (6 bases). Trimming removed 6 bases from V and 4 bases from J, with 8 bases in between. The CDR3 runs 12 residues. The CDR3 region has the DNA TGTGCCAGCAGCACAGGGTCAGATACGCAGTATTTT. It is translated as CASSTGSDTQYF.

The chain joins TRBV7-9 to TRBJ1-4, with 8 bases matching TRBD1. There are 14 residues in the CDR3. V was clipped by 3 bases and J by 8 bases; unmatched bases: 5. CDR1 SEHNR and CDR2 FQNEAQ come from the germline V gene (reference sequence). This CDR3 reads CASSLSRGREKLFF. In DNA form, the CDR3 reads TGTGCCAGCAGCTTGAGCAGGGGGCGCGAAAAACTGTTTTTT.

V and J are TRBV2 and TRBJ2-1; D is unresolved. The CDR3 length is 13 residues. The V end lost 8 bases, the J end lost 3 bases, and 11 bases lay between the germline ends. Per germline, CDR1 SNHLY and CDR2 FYNNEI. CDR3 loop: CASSVGYYNEQFF. The CDR3 bases are TGTGCCAGCTCGGTGGGCTACTACAATGAGCAGTTCTTC.

This rearrangement joins TRBV5-1 to TRBJ2-7; D is perhaps TRBD2 (6 bases). CDR3 size: 14 residues. V was pared by 2 bases and J by 2 bases, with 11 bases between. The germline V gene encodes CDR1 SGHRS and CDR2 YFSETQ. The CDR3 spells CASSFNGGPYEQYF. In nucleotides, the CDR3 is TGCGCCAGCAGCTTCAACGGGGGACCCTACGAGCAGTACTTC.